Following are 12 T cell receptor beta chains from one sample sequenced in a study of T cell repertoires in cytomegalovirus infection (dated by TCRdb to between 2018 and 2021). TCRdb shows the sequencer as Illumina HiSeq 1500. TCRdb reprocessed the public reads (quality trimming at Q25 with fastp, clone calling with MiXCR) and kept in-frame beta chains. Identical CDR3 protein sequences are pooled into one entry, listed with their most common genes and DNA. The sample table contains some 450,000 distinct CDR3 sequences; only one count was recorded for 25% to 40% of them. Approximately 13% of the sample is taken by the ten largest. The specimen was PBMCs. Receptor source: a human donor in good health (CMV status not recorded). Some clones in this sample may be carry-over from other donors' samples.

In its sample, this clonotype was seen a few times. The gene calls are TRBV28 and TRBJ2-3, with 9 bases fitting TRBD1. V was pared by 6 bases and J by 2 bases, with 3 bases of the junction left unmatched. The CDR3 runs to 14 residues. Germline CDR1 is MDHEN and CDR2 is SYDVKM. CDR3 DNA sequence: TGTGCCAGCAGCCGGACAGGGGTCACAGATACGCAGTATTTT. This translates into CASSRTGVTDTQYF.

This clonotype came up a few times. The chain has TRBV11-2 and TRBJ2-2; D is unclear. Trimming left V 5 bases short and J 0 bases short, with 19 bases between. Germline CDR1 and CDR2: SGHAT and FQNNGV. The CDR3 contains 18 residues. The CDR3: CASSRFDSHAANTGELFF. CDR3 nucleotides: TGTGCCAGCAGCAGGTTCGATAGTCACGCTGCGAACACCGGGGAGCTGTTTTTT.

CDR3 sequence: CASSQPTTGRLGEKLFF. As DNA, the CDR3 is TGCGCCAGCAGCCAACCCACGACAGGGCGCTTAGGGGAAAAACTGTTTTTT. This chain uses TRBV4-1 with TRBJ1-4, with 7 bases fitting TRBD1. V lost 2 bases to trimming and J lost 8 bases; unmatched junction nucleotides: 14. This CDR3 is built from 17 residues. The germline V gene encodes CDR1 MGHRA and CDR2 YSYEKL.

This clonotype appeared a few times. The chain is built from TRBV19 and TRBJ1-6; D remains unclear. CDR1 LNHDA and CDR2 SQIVND come from the germline V gene (reference sequence). This CDR3 is built from 16 residues. Trimming left V 5 bases short and J 0 bases short, with 11 bases between. CDR3 nucleotides: TGTGCCAGTAGTTCGCAGAGGAGCTCCTATAATTCACCCCTCCACTTT. It is translated as CASSSQRSSYNSPLHF.

This chain links TRBV30 with TRBJ1-4; maybe TRBD1 (6 bases). The CDR3 spans 15 residues. CDR1 is GTSNPN and CDR2 is SVGIG in the germline V gene (reference sequence). Trimming removed 4 bases from V and 5 bases from J, with 17 bases in between. The DNA for the CDR3 is TGTGCCTGGAAGGTGGAGGACAGCCCAAATGAAAAACTGTTTTTT. Translation gives CAWKVEDSPNEKLFF. Full variable domain (rest looked up from reference TRBV30 and TRBJ1-4): SQTIHQWPATLVQPVGSPLSLECTVEGTSNPNLYWYRQAAGRGLQLLFYSVGIGQISSEVPQNLSASRPQDRQFILSSKKLLLSDSGFYLCAWKVEDSPNEKLFFGSGTQLSVL.

In this sample, this clonotype turned up a few times. This chain uses TRBV7-8 with TRBJ1-4, with unresolved D. Germline-derived CDR1 and CDR2 are SGHVS and FQNEAQ. This CDR3 has 16 amino acids. Trimming stripped 2 bases from V and 0 bases from J, with 10 bases between. CDR3 nucleotide sequence: TGTGCCAGCAGCTTAATAGGCCGGGCAACTAATGAAAAACTGTTTTTT. Amino acids: CASSLIGRATNEKLFF.

This clonotype was seen ten or more times. The chain combines TRBV7-8 with TRBJ1-5, with 9 bases aligning to TRBD1. CDR1 is SGHVS and CDR2 is FQNEAQ in the germline V gene. This CDR3 is built from 15 residues. Trimming removed 1 base from V and 7 bases from J; junction bases left unmatched: 5. The CDR3 sequence is CASSLGQGVVQPQHF. CDR3 sequence (DNA): TGTGCCAGCAGCTTAGGACAGGGGGTTGTGCAGCCCCAGCATTTT.

This clonotype appeared a few times. The gene calls are TRBV2 and TRBJ2-1; unclear D gene. CDR3 length equals 14 residues. The ends were cut back, 1 base at V and 1 base at J, with 5 bases in the middle. The germline V gene has CDR1 SNHLY and CDR2 FYNNEI. The CDR3 region is CASSEGGSYNEQFF. In DNA, the CDR3 is TGTGCCAGCAGTGAAGGGGGTTCCTACAATGAGCAGTTCTTC.

The chain joins TRBV6-7 to TRBJ1-2, with D possibly TRBD1 on 6 matching bases. TRBV6-7 is filed as an ORF, its function uncertain. The CDR3 is 15 residues long. The germline V and J ends were trimmed by 0 bases and 2 bases, with 10 bases remaining between them. The CDR3 loop reads CASSYSRRGNYGYTF. The CDR3 nucleotides read TGTGCCAGCAGTTACTCGCGCAGGGGAAACTATGGCTACACCTTC.

A remark on this clonotype: The germline gene is not matched at one end of the junction; a read error may be the cause. The chain couples TRBV6-8 to TRBJ1-1; D perhaps matches TRBD1 (5 bases). This CDR3 contains 15 residues. Germline V gene data show CDR1 as MNHGY and CDR2 as SAAAGT. CDR3 loop: CASSHEGPKNSEAFF. As DNA, the CDR3 is TGTGCCAGCAGTCACGAGGGACCCAAGAACTCTGAAGCTTTCTTT.

The CDR3 DNA reads TGTGCCACCAGTGATTTTGGGACCAAAAACACCGGGGAGCTGTTTTTT. Its protein is CATSDFGTKNTGELFF. The J gene is TRBJ2-2, the V gene TRBV24-1; D is possibly TRBD1 or TRBD2 (5 bases each). CDR3 length equals 16 residues. Trimming took 1 base from V and 2 from J, leaving 10 bases between them. The germline V gene has CDR1 KGHDR and CDR2 SFDVKD.

The table lists this clonotype with a count of one. Possible read error: a much larger clone is one base away. Likely a read error: the CDR3 ends without its conserved phenylalanine or tryptophan. This chain uses TRBV7-2 with TRBJ2-4; D possibly corresponds to TRBD2 (7 bases). Per germline, CDR1 SGHTA and CDR2 FQGNSA. The CDR3 runs 16 residues. Trimming took off 1 base at V and 8 bases at J, with 18 bases between the two ends. The CDR3: CASSLGVRGGLDIQYC. CDR3 DNA sequence: TGTGCCAGCAGCTTAGGAGTGAGGGGGGGTTTGGACATTCAGTACTGC.